This T cell receptor (beta chain) was observed in a study of identical twins. Findings and limits, study-wide: Among monozygotic twins, out-of-frame TCR alpha sharing exceeded what models predicted. Researchers caution that invariant MAIT and iNKT cells could partly confound zero-insertion analyses.

Worth noting for this clonotype: The antigen is undetermined.

Using its own MiXCR run on the 5' RACE reads, TCRdb lists one record per CDR3 protein. The sample lists 1.5 million to 2 million distinct CDR3 sequences, more than 30% occurring once. The sequence was obtained from a newborn girl in good health. Sequenced: cord blood.

CDR3 DNA sequence: TGCAGCGTTGGGACAGGGACCCCCTACGAGCAGTACTTC. Its protein is CSVGTGTPYEQYF. The rearrangement joins TRBV29-1 to TRBJ2-7; TRBD1 matches 8 bases. V shed 4 bases, J shed 2 bases, and the junction held 4 bases outside the gene matches. The CDR3 consists of 13 residues. Germline V gene data show CDR1 as SQVTM and CDR2 as ANQGSEA.